One T cell receptor (beta chain) is described in this entry. This CDR3 has 14 residues. Germline values: CDR1 LGHDT, CDR2 YNNKEL (reference sequence). Deletions cut 6 bases from V and 3 bases from J, with 13 bases between. The sample comes from a study of blood T cell repertoires in COVID-19. Background on the study: The United States, Italy and Spain supplied acute and convalescent COVID-19 samples. Sources were T cells, B-cell-depleted T cells, or PBMCs; the material itself was cDNA or gDNA.

Original data processing: Estimation of nucleated cell counts relied on the amplification of reference gene primers. Profiling relied on immunoSEQ multiplex PCR, and the TCRdb table lists in-frame clones only, not all of them. Clone size and V and J calls were adopted from that table, with D and trimming inferred from the DNA. The table shows approximately 250,000 clones, with roughly nine tenths occurring only once. Sequenced material: peripheral blood. The sequence was obtained from a woman aged 60 to 75 who had recovered from COVID-19. The chain joins TRBV3-1 (or the pseudogene TRBV3-2) to TRBJ2-3, with D possibly being TRBD2 (5 bases). The CDR3 loop reads CASRREGITDTQYF. The CDR3, as DNA: TGTGCCAGCAGGCGCGAGGGTATTACAGATACGCAGTATTTT.